A selection of T cell receptor beta chains follows, all from one sample in a study of OX40 agonist ivuxolimab in advanced cancers. This table comes from immunoSEQ multiplex PCR, and its TCRdb copy is limited to in-frame clones, with some not included. The repertoire holds some 87,000 clones, with over 75% as singletons. The specimen comprised CD4+ or CD8+ T cells sorted from blood, sampled in a trial of the OX40 agonist ivuxolimab. Receptors originate from an adult with an advanced solid tumor such as melanoma, head and neck, liver or kidney cancer. The CDR3 runs from the conserved cysteine through the conserved F or W. Fields, in order: D gene, J gene, V gene, clone size, CDR3 protein, CDR3 DNA. D genes are given only for firm matches. The listing skips clone size in some rows; elsewhere it reads once, few, many or a size class.

TRBD2,TRBJ2-2,TRBV18,NA,CASSPNLRGGGTGELFF,TGTGCCAGCTCACCAAACCTCCGAGGCGGGGGCACCGGGGAGCTGTTTTTT
NA,TRBJ2-7,TRBV6-1,NA,CASSRQSGYEQYF,TGTGCCAGCAGTCGCCAAAGTGGCTACGAGCAGTACTTC
NA,TRBJ1-2,TRBV7-2,once,CASSHATIPEYGGYTF,TGTGCCAGCAGCCACGCCACGATACCCGAGTATGGTGGCTACACCTTC
NA,TRBJ2-5,TRBV2,NA,CASSVVGGPLQETQYF,TGTGCCAGCAGTGTCGTGGGGGGGCCGCTCCAAGAGACCCAGTACTTC
TRBD1,TRBJ1-3,TRBV28,NA,CASSGGQWDTIYF,TGTGCCAGCAGTGGGGGACAGTGGGACACCATATATTTT
NA,TRBJ1-2,TRBV4-1,NA,CASSQAGAGREIYSIYGYTF,TGCGCCAGCAGCCAAGCCGGGGCAGGGAGGGAAATTTACTCAATCTATGGCTACACCTTC
NA,TRBJ1-1,TRBV30,NA,CARVPLMNTEAFF,TGTGCCAGAGTACCTCTGATGAACACTGAAGCTTTCTTT
TRBD1,TRBJ1-4,TRBV7-2,NA,CASSWDTGGNEKLFF,TGTGCCAGCAGCTGGGATACAGGGGGGAATGAAAAACTGTTTTTT
NA,TRBJ1-5,TRBV19,NA,CASSRTMGGGNQPQHF,TGTGCCAGTAGTAGGACGATGGGGGGCGGCAATCAGCCCCAGCATTTT
NA,TRBJ1-1,TRBV29-1,NA,CSVEQGFGTEAFF,TGCAGCGTTGAACAGGGGTTTGGGACTGAAGCTTTCTTT
TRBD2,TRBJ2-3,TRBV7-8,NA,CASSLVQRGGPDTQYF,TGTGCCAGCAGCTTAGTCCAGCGGGGGGGCCCAGATACGCAGTATTTT
NA,TRBJ2-1,TRBV10-1,NA,CASSESGSHNEQFF,TGCGCCAGCAGTGAGTCGGGCTCTCACAATGAGCAGTTCTTC
TRBD1,TRBJ1-1,TRBV2,NA,CASSGRPWGQLNTEAFF,TGTGCCAGCAGTGGCAGACCTTGGGGACAGCTGAACACTGAAGCTTTCTTT
TRBD1,TRBJ2-1,TRBV5-5,NA,CASSFGQGVDNEQFF,TGTGCCAGCAGCTTTGGACAGGGGGTGGACAATGAGCAGTTCTTC
NA,TRBJ1-1,TRBV6-6,once,CASSYGMTYPDTEAFF,TGTGCCAGCAGTTACGGTATGACTTATCCGGACACTGAAGCTTTCTTT
NA,TRBJ1-6,TRBV6-6,once,CASSYRQNNSPLHF,TGTGCCAGCAGTTACCGGCAGAATAATTCACCCCTCCACTTT
TRBD1,TRBJ1-6,TRBV5-1,NA,CASSSGTGNGSPLHF,TGCGCCAGCAGCTCCGGGACAGGGAACGGCTCACCCCTCCACTTT